The TCR beta chain described here comes from a study of T cell repertoires in cytomegalovirus infection. Germline CDR1 and CDR2: DFQATT and SNEGSKA (reference sequence). The CDR3 loop spans 15 amino acids. J gave up 8 bases and V 2 bases, and 10 bases lay outside the gene matches. TCRdb analysed the reads with MiXCR anew, one entry per CDR3 protein. The repertoire consists of around 630,000 distinct CDR3 sequences, with 24% occurring once and the leading ten covering under 8.5%. V is TRBV20-1 and J is TRBJ2-2; 8 positions agree with TRBD1. Sequenced input: CD8+ T cells from PBMCs. The sequence came from a human donor in good health (CMV status not recorded). Some clones in this sample may be carry-over from other donors' samples. In nucleotides, the CDR3 is TGCAGTGCTAGACCCCTGACAGGGGTGGTTGGGGAGCTGTTTTTT. It yields the protein CSARPLTGVVGELFF.